This T cell receptor (beta chain) appears in the sequencing data of a study of vaccination effects on CD4 cells after COVID-19. General study findings and limits: Few convalescent patients, and no early post-infection timepoints, were available to the study.

This clone has a handful of counts. Its antigen is currently unknown. Peptide-pool stimulation followed by sequencing identified expanded antigen-specific CD4+ clonotypes in the ViraFEST assay. The culture ran for approximately nine days before CD4+ T cells were isolated. Participants were given two doses of BNT162b2 or mRNA-1273 vaccine. Every well housed two million PBMC, which grew in culture alongside around 10 IU/ml IL-2 and roughly 10 ug/ml peptides. Measured with immunoSEQ multiplex PCR; TCRdb has only the in-frame clones, and not every one. This sample yields roughly 46,000 clones, of which about 74% are seen a single time; about 15% belongs to the top ten. Sequencing used CD4+ T cells from PBMCs cultured with HCoV-OC43 spike peptides, obtained after COVID-19 vaccination. Subset meaning: HCoV-OC43 spike overlapping peptide pool stimulation. The clonotype comes from a human donor who received a COVID-19 vaccine.

The CDR3 spells CASSDGLAGGNEQFF. The CDR3 region has the DNA TGTGCCAGCAGTGACGGACTAGCGGGCGGCAATGAGCAGTTCTTC. This rearrangement joins TRBV6-4 to TRBJ2-1, with 11 bases lining up with TRBD2. Germline V gene data show CDR1 as MRHNA and CDR2 as SNTAGT. The ends lost 2 bases at V and 6 bases at J; junction bases unmatched: 3. The CDR3 sequence is 15 residues long.